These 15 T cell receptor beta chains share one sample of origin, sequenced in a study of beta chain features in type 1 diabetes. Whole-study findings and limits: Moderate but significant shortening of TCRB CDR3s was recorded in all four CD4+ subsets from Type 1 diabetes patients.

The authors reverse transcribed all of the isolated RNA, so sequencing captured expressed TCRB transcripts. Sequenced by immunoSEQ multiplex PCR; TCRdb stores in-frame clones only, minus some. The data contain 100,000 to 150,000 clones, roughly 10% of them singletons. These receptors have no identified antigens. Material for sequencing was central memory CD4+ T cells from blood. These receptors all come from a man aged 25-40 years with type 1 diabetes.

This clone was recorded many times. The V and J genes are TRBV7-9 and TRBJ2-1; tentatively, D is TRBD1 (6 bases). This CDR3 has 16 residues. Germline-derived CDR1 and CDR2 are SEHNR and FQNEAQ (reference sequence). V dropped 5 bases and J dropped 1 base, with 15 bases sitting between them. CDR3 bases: TGTGCCAGCAGCGGACTTACAGGGCGATCCTACAATGAGCAGTTCTTC. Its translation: CASSGLTGRSYNEQFF.

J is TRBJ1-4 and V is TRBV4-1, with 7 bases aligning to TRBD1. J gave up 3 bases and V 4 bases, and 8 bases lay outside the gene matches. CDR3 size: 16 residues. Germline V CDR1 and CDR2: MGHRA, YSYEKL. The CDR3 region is CASSRQGATPNEKLFF. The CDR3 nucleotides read TGCGCCAGCAGCCGACAGGGAGCGACGCCTAATGAAAAACTGTTTTTT.

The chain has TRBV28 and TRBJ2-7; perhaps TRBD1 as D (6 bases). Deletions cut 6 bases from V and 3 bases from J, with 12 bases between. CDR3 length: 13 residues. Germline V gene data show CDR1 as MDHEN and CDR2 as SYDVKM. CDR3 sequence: CASSPTGYYEQYF. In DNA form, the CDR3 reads TGTGCCAGCAGCCCTACAGGGTACTACGAGCAGTACTTC. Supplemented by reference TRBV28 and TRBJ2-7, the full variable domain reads DVKVTQSSRYLVKRTGEKVFLECVQDMDHENMFWYRQDPGLGLRLIYFSYDVKMKEKGDIPEGYSVSREKKERFSLILESASTNQTSMYLCASSPTGYYEQYFGPGTRLTVT.

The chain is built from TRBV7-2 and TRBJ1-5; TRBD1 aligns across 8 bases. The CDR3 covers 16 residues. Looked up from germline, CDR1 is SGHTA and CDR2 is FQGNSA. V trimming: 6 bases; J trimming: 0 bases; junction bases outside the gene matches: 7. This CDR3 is CASSGQGGYSNQPQHF. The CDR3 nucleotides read TGTGCCAGCAGTGGACAGGGAGGTTATAGCAATCAGCCCCAGCATTTT.

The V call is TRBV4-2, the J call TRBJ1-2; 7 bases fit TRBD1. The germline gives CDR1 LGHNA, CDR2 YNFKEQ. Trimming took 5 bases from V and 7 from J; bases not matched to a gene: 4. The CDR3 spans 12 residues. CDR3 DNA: TGTGCCAGCAGCGCCGGACAGGCTGGCTACACCTTC. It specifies CASSAGQAGYTF.

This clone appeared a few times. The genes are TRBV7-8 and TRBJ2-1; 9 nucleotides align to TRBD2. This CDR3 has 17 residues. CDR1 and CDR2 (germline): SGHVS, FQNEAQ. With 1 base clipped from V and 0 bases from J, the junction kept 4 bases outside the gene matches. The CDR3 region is CASSLGASGASYNEQFF. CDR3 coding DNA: TGTGCCAGCAGCTTAGGGGCTAGCGGGGCCTCCTACAATGAGCAGTTCTTC. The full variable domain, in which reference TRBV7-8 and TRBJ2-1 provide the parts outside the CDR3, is GAGVSQSPRYKVAKRGQDVALRCDPISGHVSLFWYQQALGQGPEFLTYFQNEAQLDKSGLPSDRFFAERPEGSVSTLKIQRTQQEDSAVYLCASSLGASGASYNEQFFGPGTRLTVL.

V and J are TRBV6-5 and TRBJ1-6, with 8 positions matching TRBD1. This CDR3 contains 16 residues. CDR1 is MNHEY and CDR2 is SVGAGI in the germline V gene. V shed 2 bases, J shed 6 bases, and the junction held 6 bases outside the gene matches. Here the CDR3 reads CASSYDRGILNSPLHF. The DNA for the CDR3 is TGTGCCAGCAGTTACGACAGGGGAATACTTAATTCACCCCTCCACTTT.

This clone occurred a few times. The CDR3: CASSPRTGQQETQYF. CDR3 in DNA: TGTGCCAGCAGTCCAAGAACGGGACAGCAAGAGACCCAGTACTTC. This sequence joins TRBV14 and TRBJ2-5; 7 positions match TRBD1. Per germline, CDR1 SGHDN and CDR2 FVKESK. The J segment lost 2 bases and the V segment lost 6 bases, leaving 9 bases of the junction unmatched. The CDR3 has 15 amino acids.

CDR3 sequence (DNA): TGTGCCAGCTCACCACCGGGACTAGCGGGGGGCAATGAGCAGTTCTTC. This codes for CASSPPGLAGGNEQFF. This rearrangement joins TRBV18 to TRBJ2-1; 15 positions match TRBD2. With 0 bases clipped from V and 6 bases from J, the junction kept 0 bases outside the gene matches. Germline V gene data show CDR1 as KGHSH and CDR2 as LQKENI. The CDR3 sequence is 16 residues long.

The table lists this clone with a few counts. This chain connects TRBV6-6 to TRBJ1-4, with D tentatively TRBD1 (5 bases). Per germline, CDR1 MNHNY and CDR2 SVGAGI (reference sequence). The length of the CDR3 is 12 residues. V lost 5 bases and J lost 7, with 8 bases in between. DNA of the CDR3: TGTGCCAGCAGTAATCAGGGTGAAAAACTGTTTTTT. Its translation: CASSNQGEKLFF.

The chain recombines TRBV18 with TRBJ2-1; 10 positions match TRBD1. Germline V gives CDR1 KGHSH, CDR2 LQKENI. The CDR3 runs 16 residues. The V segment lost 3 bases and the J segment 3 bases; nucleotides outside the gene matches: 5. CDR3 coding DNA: TGTGCCAGCTCACCGAGGGGACAGGGGTACTACAATGAGCAGTTCTTC. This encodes CASSPRGQGYYNEQFF.

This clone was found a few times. The CDR3 coding sequence is TGTGCCAGCAGCTTTAGCATGGGGAGTGAGCAGTACTTC. Its translation is CASSFSMGSEQYF. The J gene is TRBJ2-7, the V gene TRBV7-3, with D perhaps TRBD2 (5 bases). The V end lost 3 bases, the J end lost 7 bases, and 13 bases lay between the germline ends. There are 13 residues in the CDR3. Germline values: CDR1 SGHTA, CDR2 FQGTGA.

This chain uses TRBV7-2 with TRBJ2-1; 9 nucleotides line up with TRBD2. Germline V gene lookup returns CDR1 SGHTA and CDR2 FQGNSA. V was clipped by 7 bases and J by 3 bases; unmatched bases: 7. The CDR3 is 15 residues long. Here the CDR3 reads CASTETSGLYNEQFF. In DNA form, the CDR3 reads TGTGCCAGCACCGAGACTAGCGGCCTCTACAATGAGCAGTTCTTC.

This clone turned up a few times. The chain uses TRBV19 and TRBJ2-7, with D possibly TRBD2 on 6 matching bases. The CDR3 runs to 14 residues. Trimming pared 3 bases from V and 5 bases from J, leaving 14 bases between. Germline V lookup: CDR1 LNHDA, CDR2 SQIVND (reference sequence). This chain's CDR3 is CASSMPGGRHEQYF. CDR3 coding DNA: TGTGCCAGTAGTATGCCCGGAGGGCGACACGAGCAGTACTTC.

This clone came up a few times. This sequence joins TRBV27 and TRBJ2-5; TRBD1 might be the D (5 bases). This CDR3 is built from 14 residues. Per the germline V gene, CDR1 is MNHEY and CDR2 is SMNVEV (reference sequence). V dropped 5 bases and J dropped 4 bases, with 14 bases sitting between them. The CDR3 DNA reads TGTGCCAGCAGTCTCCAGACAGCACGAGAGACCCAGTACTTC. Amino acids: CASSLQTARETQYF.